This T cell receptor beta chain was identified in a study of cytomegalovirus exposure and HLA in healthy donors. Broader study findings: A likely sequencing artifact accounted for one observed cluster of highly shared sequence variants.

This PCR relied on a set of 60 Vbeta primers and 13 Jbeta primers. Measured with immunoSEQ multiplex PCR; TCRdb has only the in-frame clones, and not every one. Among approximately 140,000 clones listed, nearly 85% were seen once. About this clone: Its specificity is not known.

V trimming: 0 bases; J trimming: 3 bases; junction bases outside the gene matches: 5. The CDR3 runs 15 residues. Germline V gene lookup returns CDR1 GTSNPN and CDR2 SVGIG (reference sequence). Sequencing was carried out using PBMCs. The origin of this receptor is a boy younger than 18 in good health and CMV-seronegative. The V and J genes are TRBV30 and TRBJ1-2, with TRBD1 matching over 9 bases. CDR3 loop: CAWSVPRQGDYGYTF. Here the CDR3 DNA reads TGTGCCTGGAGTGTACCGAGACAGGGGGACTATGGCTACACCTTC.